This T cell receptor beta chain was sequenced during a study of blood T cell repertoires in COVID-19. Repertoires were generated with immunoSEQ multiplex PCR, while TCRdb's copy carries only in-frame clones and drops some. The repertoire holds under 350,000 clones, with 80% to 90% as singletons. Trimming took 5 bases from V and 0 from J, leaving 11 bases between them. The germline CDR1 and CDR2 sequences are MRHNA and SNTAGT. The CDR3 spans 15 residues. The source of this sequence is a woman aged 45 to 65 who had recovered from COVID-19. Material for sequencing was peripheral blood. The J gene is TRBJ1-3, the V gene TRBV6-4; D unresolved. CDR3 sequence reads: CASSREIFSGNTIYF. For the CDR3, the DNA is TGTGCCAGCAGTCGAGAGATCTTCTCTGGAAACACCATATATTTT.